The rows below give T cell receptor beta chains drawn from one sample of a study of regulatory T cells in long-lasting Graves disease. TCRdb redid the calling of the multiplex PCR reads with MiXCR, one entry per CDR3 protein. Seen here are approximately 470,000 distinct CDR3 sequences, 20% to 25% observed once, and the top ten hold 7% to 9.5%. Sequencing used peripheral blood mononuclear cells (PBMCs), obtained when the disease was refractory, from a patient treated with antithyroid drugs. The receptors shown here come from a female donor with Graves disease. The CDR3 runs from the conserved cysteine through the conserved F or W. The D gene is left open where the match is weak. Part of the rows lack a size; the others show once, few, many or a class for expanded clones.

>.|TRBJ2-2|TRBV7-9|.
CASSVRVGELFF
TGTGCCAGCAGCGTCAGGGTCGGGGAGCTGTTTTTT
>few|TRBJ1-1|TRBV20-1|.
CSARVGLQNTEAFF
TGCAGTGCTAGAGTTGGGCTGCAGAACACTGAAGCTTTCTTT
>.|TRBJ2-5|TRBV20-1|.
CSAPPRLWYQETQYF
TGCAGTGCCCCACCGAGACTATGGTACCAAGAGACCCAGTACTTC
>.|TRBJ1-1|TRBV7-2|.
CASSFPKQGRSTEAFF
TGTGCCAGCAGCTTCCCAAAACAGGGTAGGAGCACTGAAGCCTTCTTT
>many|TRBJ2-7|TRBV15|TRBD2
CATSGDRDYPSDEQYF
TGTGCCACCAGCGGGGACCGGGACTACCCATCAGACGAGCAGTACTTC
>once|TRBJ2-3|TRBV6-1|.
CASSEAGDDTQYF
TGTGCCAGCAGTGAAGCGGGAGACGATACGCAGTATTTT
>.|TRBJ1-5|TRBV7-2|TRBD1
CASSGGQSSNQPQHF
TGTGCCAGCAGCGGGGGACAGTCGAGCAATCAGCCCCAGCATTTT
>many|TRBJ1-2|TRBV11-2|.
CASSPRDGAYGYTF
TGTGCCAGCAGCCCCCGGGACGGGGCCTATGGCTACACCTTC
>.|TRBJ2-3|TRBV28|TRBD1
CASRGTGDTDTQYF
TGTGCCAGCAGGGGGACAGGGGACACAGATACGCAGTATTTT
>many|TRBJ2-7|TRBV20-1|.
CSARDPTGTLEQYF
TGCAGTGCTAGAGATCCCACAGGGACCTTGGAGCAGTACTTC
>.|TRBJ2-2|TRBV5-6|.
CASSLALAAGNTGELFF
TGTGCCAGCAGCTTGGCATTAGCAGCGGGGAACACCGGGGAGCTGTTTTTT
>many|TRBJ2-7|TRBV3-1|.
CASSQVGGVYEQYF
TGTGCCAGCAGCCAAGTAGGTGGGGTATACGAGCAGTACTTC
>many|TRBJ2-7|TRBV28|.
CASSLRDQPYEQYF
TGTGCCAGCAGTTTAAGGGACCAGCCCTACGAGCAGTACTTC
>.|TRBJ1-2|TRBV3-1|TRBD1
CASSQSRDRDYGYTF
TGTGCCAGCAGCCAATCCCGGGACAGGGACTATGGCTACACCTTC
>few|TRBJ1-2|TRBV4-3|TRBD1
CASSQGGRGNYGYTF
TGCGCCAGCAGCCAAGGAGGCAGGGGGAACTATGGCTACACCTTC
>few|TRBJ2-7|TRBV11-2|TRBD2
CASSPMPGLAVTYEQYF
TGTGCCAGCAGCCCGATGCCGGGACTAGCGGTCACCTACGAGCAGTACTTC
>few|TRBJ1-5|TRBV6-1|.
CASTPRVRNQPQHF
TGTGCCAGCACTCCCAGAGTACGCAATCAGCCCCAGCATTTT
>.|TRBJ1-1|TRBV29-1|.
CSGAWGGTEAFF
TGCAGCGGGGCCTGGGGAGGGACTGAAGCTTTCTTT
>few|TRBJ1-6|TRBV5-6|TRBD1
CASSSRTGSNSPLHF
TGTGCCAGCAGCTCGCGGACAGGGAGTAATTCACCCCTCCACTTT
>.|TRBJ2-2|TRBV7-6|.
CASSLVLWGELFF
TGTGCCAGCAGCTTAGTCCTTTGGGGGGAGCTGTTTTTT
>.|TRBJ2-7|TRBV30|TRBD2
CAWRRWTSGRVYEQYF
TGTGCCTGGAGGAGGTGGACTAGCGGGAGGGTTTACGAGCAGTACTTC
>.|TRBJ2-2|TRBV7-2|TRBD2
CASSPRPRGRIGELFF
TGTGCCAGCAGCCCCCGGCCGCGGGGGAGGATCGGGGAGCTGTTTTTT
>.|TRBJ1-1|TRBV28|TRBD1
CASSLPTGTGTEAFF
TGTGCCAGCAGTTTACCGACCGGGACAGGGACTGAAGCTTTCTTT
>many|TRBJ1-1|TRBV6-5|.
CASSYGATEAFF
TGTGCCAGCAGTTACGGAGCCACTGAAGCTTTCTTT
>many|TRBJ2-5|TRBV18|.
CASSPYGETQYF
TGTGCCAGCTCACCATACGGGGAGACCCAGTACTTC
>many|TRBJ1-1|TRBV27|.
CASSLLGREAFF
TGTGCCAGCAGTTTATTGGGCAGGGAAGCTTTCTTT
>few|TRBJ1-4|TRBV28|.
CASSLAEDLQSTNEKLFF
TGTGCCAGCAGTTTAGCCGAGGACCTACAATCAACTAATGAAAAACTGTTTTTT
>many|TRBJ1-1|TRBV24-1|.
CATSDPGTEAFF
TGTGCCACCAGTGATCCCGGGACGGAAGCTTTCTTT
>.|TRBJ1-2|TRBV24-1|TRBD1
CATSDSRTGNYGYTF
TGTGCCACCAGTGATTCTCGGACAGGAAACTATGGCTACACCTTC
>.|TRBJ1-5|TRBV6-1|.
CASSGGLNLYSNQPQHF
TGTGCCAGCAGTGGAGGGTTGAATCTTTATAGCAATCAGCCCCAGCATTTT
>many|TRBJ2-1|TRBV11-2|TRBD2
CASSLSGRVFYNEQFF
TGTGCCAGCAGCTTAAGCGGGAGGGTCTTCTACAATGAGCAGTTCTTC
>.|TRBJ2-3|TRBV12-3/TRBV12-4|TRBD1
CASSLTGARDTQYF
TGTGCCAGCAGTCTGACAGGGGCCAGGGATACGCAGTATTTT
>.|TRBJ1-5|TRBV2|.
CASFPKGYSNQPQHF
TGTGCCAGCTTCCCCAAGGGGTATAGCAATCAGCCCCAGCATTTT
>many|TRBJ1-2|TRBV27|TRBD1
CASSPTVGQNYGYTF
TGTGCCAGCAGTCCAACCGTGGGACAGAACTATGGCTACACCTTC
>many|TRBJ2-4|TRBV3-1|TRBD2
CASSQGLALNIQYF
TGTGCCAGCAGCCAAGGACTAGCGTTAAACATTCAGTACTTC
>.|TRBJ2-1|TRBV19|TRBD2
CASSITAGAINEQFF
TGTGCCAGTAGTATTACAGCGGGAGCGATCAATGAGCAGTTCTTC
>many|TRBJ1-5|TRBV6-1|TRBD1
CASSEATGGLEWSNQPQHF
TGTGCCAGCAGTGAAGCTACAGGGGGCCTTGAGTGGAGCAATCAGCCCCAGCATTTT
>many|TRBJ2-2|TRBV28|.
CASSPSSGGELFF
TGTGCCAGCAGCCCCAGCTCCGGCGGGGAGCTGTTTTTT
>few|TRBJ2-2|TRBV5-1|.
CASSPRVGLFANTGELFF
TGCGCCAGCAGCCCGAGGGTCGGACTATTCGCGAACACCGGGGAGCTGTTTTTT
>few|TRBJ2-3|TRBV2|.
CASRVTDTQYF
TGTGCCAGCAGAGTAACAGATACGCAGTATTTT
>few|TRBJ2-7|TRBV4-1|TRBD1
CASSQGAGTGGYEQYF
TGCGCCAGCAGCCAAGGTGCCGGGACAGGGGGCTACGAGCAGTACTTC
>.|TRBJ2-7|TRBV27|TRBD2
CASSLGLAGGGEQYF
TGTGCCAGCAGTTTAGGCTTAGCGGGAGGGGGTGAGCAGTACTTC
>once|TRBJ1-2|TRBV4-1|.
CASSQDPPTPKDGYTF
TGCGCCAGCAGCCAAGATCCCCCGACACCGAAGGATGGCTACACCTTC
>few|TRBJ1-2|TRBV11-1|.
CASSQDEGYGYGYTF
TGTGCCAGCAGCCAAGATGAGGGATACGGGTATGGCTACACCTTC
>many|TRBJ2-2|TRBV6-1|TRBD2
CASSEAMGGWHTIGELFF
TGTGCCAGCAGTGAAGCTATGGGAGGGTGGCACACCATCGGGGAGCTGTTTTTT